This TCR beta chain stems from a study of Tregs in tolerant kidney transplant recipients. The CDR3 runs 15 residues. V was cut by 0 bases and J by 4 bases, with 13 bases left in between. The germline V gene has CDR1 MNHEY and CDR2 SVGAGI. Clones were sequenced by immunoSEQ multiplex PCR, and TCRdb holds only the in-frame ones, with some missing. The table lists fewer than 100,000 clones, more than 85% of them singletons. This clone came up a few times. Other nucleotide sequences from this sample produce the same CDR3. This TCR was sampled from a human donor who received a combined kidney and bone marrow transplant. The specimen comprised Tregs from blood, sampled before the transplant. The genes are TRBV6-5 and TRBJ2-7, with D possibly matching TRBD2 (6 bases). In nucleotides, the CDR3 is TGTGCCAGCAGTTACTCGGGGGGTTTGGGGTACGAGCAGTACTTC. Its protein is CASSYSGGLGYEQYF.